This T cell receptor (beta chain) was sequenced during a study of shared clonotypes between healthy human individuals. On the study more broadly: For every donor, three CD4 naive, three CD4 memory, two CD8 naive and one CD8 memory plates were used.

A remark on this clone: What it binds is not known. This CDR3 is also generated by other DNA sequences in the sample.

Per the study methods: ImmunoSEQ output held junction-only sequences without quality scores, so filtering differed. The table came from immunoSEQ multiplex PCR; TCRdb's copy has only in-frame clones and leaves some out. That table supplies the V and J calls and clone size; D and trimming were determined from the DNA. The sample lists 2,500,000 or so clones; 85% to 95% were seen once. Germline V lookup: CDR1 LNHDA, CDR2 SQIVND (reference sequence). The CDR3 is made up of 15 amino acids. Deletions cut 2 bases from V and 4 bases from J, with 9 bases between. General observations from the study: The study found about 5.1% of naive CD4 clonotypes shared across a few donors. Generation of non-shared clonotypes was less probable than generation of clonotypes shared by all four donors.

The chain links TRBV19 to TRBJ2-6; a weak D match, TRBD2 (5 bases). This sequence was found in a man between 18 and 35 years old in good health. Some clones in this sample may be carry-over from other donors' samples. Sequencing input: naive CD4+ T cells from PBMCs. The subset is: CD45RA+ positively selected. CDR3 bases: TGTGCCAGTAGTATAAGAGGGTCGGGGGCCAACGTCCTGACTTTC. This translates into CASSIRGSGANVLTF.